This T cell receptor beta chain was captured by sequencing in a study of T cells after yellow fever vaccination. Across the whole study: The SMART-Seq v4 Ultra Low Input method served to prepare the low-cell-number fractions.

The germline gives CDR1 KGHSH, CDR2 LQKENI. The CDR3 loop spans 15 amino acids. J was trimmed by 7 bases and V by 6 bases; bases with no gene match: 11. In this sample, this clonotype turned up a few times. Its cognate antigen is unknown. The TCR cDNA carried a universal primer site and UMIs from 5'RACE template switching. TCRdb re-analysed the 5' RACE reads in MiXCR, keeping a single row per CDR3 protein. The sample carries 300,000 to 350,000 distinct CDR3 sequences, around 10% recorded once. Regarding the study as a whole: Booster samples showed a return of most primary-vaccination clones (about 97% CD4, approximately 85% CD8). From the bulk population, abundant clonotypes could contaminate and appear within FACS-sorted repertoires.

The source was CD4+ T cells sorted from PBMCs, collected 45 days after the yellow fever booster vaccination. This sequence originates from a man between 18 and 35 years old who received the YFV17D yellow fever vaccine. The chain combines TRBV18 with TRBJ1-4, with TRBD1 matching 7 bases. CDR3 loop: CASSKETGESEKLFF. In DNA form, the CDR3 reads TGTGCCAGCTCGAAGGAAACAGGGGAAAGTGAAAAACTGTTTTTT.